These 20 T cell receptor beta chains were sequenced from one sample in a study of early T cells in non-severe SARS-CoV-2 infection. One entry per CDR3 protein results from TCRdb running MiXCR on the 5' RACE reads. The sample holds some 100,000 distinct CDR3 sequences, over 12% seen once. What was sequenced was whole blood. These receptors came from an adult who was a healthcare worker with PCR-confirmed SARS-CoV-2 infection or an uninfected control (not recorded which).

The chain links TRBV5-1 to TRBJ2-2; the D gene is possibly TRBD1 (5 bases). CDR1 is SGHRS and CDR2 is YFSETQ in the germline V gene. The CDR3 length is 17 residues. V dropped 4 bases and J dropped 4 bases, with 20 bases sitting between them. CDR3 bases: TGCGCCAGCAGCCCCTACCCAGGGAAAGGTACCACCGGGGAGCTGTTTTTT. Translated, it gives CASSPYPGKGTTGELFF. Full variable domain (outside the CDR3, taken from reference TRBV5-1 and TRBJ2-2): KAGVTQTPRYLIKTRGQQVTLSCSPISGHRSVSWYQQTPGQGLQFLFEYFSETQRNKGNFPGRFSGRQFSNSRSEMNVSTLELGDSALYLCASSPYPGKGTTGELFFGEGSRLTVL.

The chain has TRBV20-1 and TRBJ2-5; TRBD2 agrees at 14 bases. Germline V CDR1 and CDR2: DFQATT, SNEGSKA (reference sequence). CDR3 length: 15 amino acids. The V segment lost 1 base and the J segment 2 bases; nucleotides outside the gene matches: 0. CDR3 amino acids: CSARGTSGGQETQYF. In DNA form, the CDR3 reads TGCAGTGCTAGAGGGACTAGCGGGGGGCAAGAGACCCAGTACTTC.

The chain uses TRBV6-5 and TRBJ2-3, with unresolved D. Germline CDR1 MNHEY, CDR2 SVGAGI. The CDR3 runs 15 residues. Trimming removed 5 bases from V and 0 bases from J, with 12 bases in between. The CDR3 DNA is TGTGCCAGCAGTCCCCAAGTGGGGAGCACAGATACGCAGTATTTT. This sequence encodes CASSPQVGSTDTQYF.

V gene TRBV9 combines with J gene TRBJ2-5, with TRBD1 identical over 7 bases. CDR1 and CDR2 from the germline V gene are SGDLS and YYNGEE. The V segment lost 4 bases and the J segment 1 base; nucleotides outside the gene matches: 10. The CDR3 is 16 amino acids. In DNA, the CDR3 is TGTGCCAGCAGCAAGACGGCCTACAGGGGCCAAGAGACCCAGTACTTC. Protein product: CASSKTAYRGQETQYF.

This clonotype has only a few counts. This rearrangement joins TRBV5-1 to TRBJ2-1; D tentatively fits TRBD1 or TRBD2 (5 bases each). The germline V and J ends were trimmed by 0 bases and 7 bases, with 14 bases remaining between them. In germline, CDR1 is SGHRS, CDR2 YFSETQ. The CDR3 extends over 15 amino acids. The CDR3 here is CASSLAEGIRNEQFF. The CDR3 DNA is TGCGCCAGCAGCTTGGCCGAGGGGATAAGGAATGAGCAGTTCTTC.

V gene TRBV12-3 or TRBV12-4 combines with J gene TRBJ2-1; 7 nucleotides align to TRBD2. J lost 16 bases, V lost 4 bases, and 7 bases had no gene match. The CDR3 runs 11 residues. CDR3 coding DNA: TGTGCCAGCAGTTCCGGAAGCGGGGTTTTCTTC. Protein product: CASSSGSGVFF.

This clonotype came up many times. The J gene is TRBJ1-2, the V gene TRBV7-9, with TRBD1 as a possible D gene (5 bases). The V gene lost 0 bases and the J gene lost 0 bases, with 8 bases spanning the gap. The CDR3 runs to 15 residues. CDR1 SEHNR and CDR2 FQNEAQ come from the germline V gene (reference sequence). CDR3 residues: CASSLAQGANYGYTF. DNA for the CDR3: TGTGCCAGCAGCTTAGCGCAGGGAGCTAACTATGGCTACACCTTC.

The chain recombines TRBV3-1 with TRBJ1-2; tentative D call: TRBD1 (5 bases). The V end lost 4 bases, the J end lost 8 bases, and 17 bases lay between the germline ends. CDR3 length equals 14 residues. CDR1 and CDR2 from the germline V gene are LGHDT and YNNKEL (reference sequence). The CDR3 loop is CASSRTPGGSGYTF. The CDR3 DNA reads as TGTGCCAGCAGCCGGACCCCCGGGGGGTCGGGCTACACCTTC.

This clonotype was detected many times. Written as DNA, the CDR3 is TGCAGTGCAAGGAGCGGGGGCGCCGAAGTGACCCAGTACTTC. This sequence encodes CSARSGGAEVTQYF. The rearrangement links TRBV20-1 to TRBJ2-5, with 8 bases matching TRBD2. This CDR3 spans 14 amino acids. V shed 6 bases, J shed 7 bases, and the junction held 13 bases outside the gene matches. Germline values: CDR1 DFQATT, CDR2 SNEGSKA (reference sequence).

This clonotype has just a few counts. V usage is TRBV29-1 and J usage is TRBJ2-5; D unclear. The V end was cut by 3 bases, the J end by 5 bases, with 13 bases between. The CDR3 is made up of 13 amino acids. CDR1 is SQVTM and CDR2 is ANQGSEA in the germline V gene. DNA for the CDR3: TGCAGCGTTGATACGGGCCGCTGGGAGACCCAGTACTTC. Its protein product is CSVDTGRWETQYF.

This clonotype was seen only a few times. This chain links TRBV6-5 with TRBJ2-4, with D possibly TRBD1 on 6 matching bases. Trimming shortened V by 5 bases and J by 0 bases, and 20 bases separated the two germline ends. This CDR3 comprises 18 residues. The germline CDR1 and CDR2 sequences are MNHEY and SVGAGI. The CDR3 DNA reads as TGTGCCAGCAGTCCCTTCTCGCGCCAGGGGCTAGCCAAAAACATTCAGTACTTC. This translates into CASSPFSRQGLAKNIQYF.

This clonotype was counted a few times. V is TRBV29-1 and J is TRBJ2-5, with D tentatively TRBD1 (6 bases). Germline V gene data show CDR1 as SQVTM and CDR2 as ANQGSEA. The ends were cut back, 8 bases at V and 4 bases at J, with 11 bases in the middle. This CDR3 is 11 amino acids long. CDR3 residues: CSPVQGETQYF. CDR3 DNA: TGCAGCCCTGTACAGGGAGAGACCCAGTACTTC.

The chain combines TRBV12-3 or TRBV12-4 with TRBJ1-5, with TRBD1 matching 9 bases. V shed 6 bases and J 7 bases; nucleotides not matched to a gene: 7. The CDR3 has 14 residues. The CDR3 DNA follows: TGTGCCAGCAGAATTGACAGGGGGGGGCAGCCCCAGCATTTT. Its protein product is CASRIDRGGQPQHF.

The chain combines TRBV29-1 with TRBJ2-2, with D possibly being TRBD1 or TRBD2 (6 bases each). The CDR3 is made up of 14 amino acids. Germline V gene lookup returns CDR1 SQVTM and CDR2 ANQGSEA. Deletions cut 4 bases from V and 6 bases from J, with 15 bases between. CDR3 in DNA: TGCAGCGTTGTTTGGGGGGCGAAGTCCGGGGAGCTGTTTTTT. Translated, it gives CSVVWGAKSGELFF.

This clonotype was counted only a few times. The chain carries TRBV7-2 and TRBJ1-1; tentative D call: TRBD1 (5 bases). The germline V gene encodes CDR1 SGHTA and CDR2 FQGNSA. V was shortened by 4 bases and J by 3 bases, with 9 bases between the two germline ends. CDR3 length: 13 amino acids. CDR3 protein: CASSYRSDTEAFF. The DNA of the CDR3 is TGTGCCAGCAGCTACAGGAGCGACACTGAAGCTTTCTTT.

This clonotype was counted only a few times. The J gene is TRBJ2-1, the V gene TRBV20-1, with D perhaps matching TRBD1 (5 bases). CDR1 and CDR2 from the germline V gene are DFQATT and SNEGSKA (reference sequence). The CDR3 is made up of 14 amino acids. V lost 6 bases and J 6 bases, leaving 18 bases between the germline ends. This CDR3 is CSAPRPGARNEQFF. CDR3 DNA: TGCAGTGCCCCCCGTCCTGGGGCCCGCAATGAGCAGTTCTTC.

This clonotype was seen repeatedly, ten times or more. The chain links TRBV5-5 to TRBJ2-5; perhaps TRBD2 as D (5 bases). V was pared by 4 bases and J by 3 bases, with 13 bases between. CDR1 is SGHKS, CDR2 YYEKEE, per germline (reference sequence). This CDR3 has 14 amino acids. CDR3 coding DNA: TGTGCCAGCAGCCCGCTAAACGGGAAAGAGACCCAGTACTTC. This encodes CASSPLNGKETQYF.

At least ten counts were recorded for this clonotype. The chain has TRBV2 and TRBJ2-5; 8 nucleotides agree with TRBD2. V lost 6 bases, J lost 4 bases, and 4 bases stayed unmatched. In germline, CDR1 is SNHLY, CDR2 FYNNEI. This CDR3 is 13 amino acids long. The CDR3 DNA reads TGTGCCAGCAGAGGCCTAGCGGGAGAGACCCAGTACTTC. Protein: CASRGLAGETQYF.

This clonotype came up a few times. The chain employs TRBV2 and TRBJ2-3, with TRBD2 matching over 9 bases. The trim removed 0 bases at V and 2 bases at J, leaving 3 bases unmatched. CDR3 size: 16 residues. Germline V CDR1 and CDR2: SNHLY, FYNNEI. CDR3: CASSEAGLAITDTQYF. The CDR3 nucleotides read TGTGCCAGCAGTGAAGCCGGACTAGCGATCACAGATACGCAGTATTTT.

This clonotype showed up just a few times. The chain combines TRBV7-9 with TRBJ1-5; D is unresolved. Germline V gene lookup returns CDR1 SEHNR and CDR2 FQNEAQ (reference sequence). The CDR3 contains 12 residues. V dropped 5 bases and J dropped 7 bases, with 9 bases sitting between them. This chain's CDR3 is CASSIDKQPQHF. As DNA, the CDR3 is TGTGCCAGCAGCATTGATAAGCAGCCCCAGCATTTT.